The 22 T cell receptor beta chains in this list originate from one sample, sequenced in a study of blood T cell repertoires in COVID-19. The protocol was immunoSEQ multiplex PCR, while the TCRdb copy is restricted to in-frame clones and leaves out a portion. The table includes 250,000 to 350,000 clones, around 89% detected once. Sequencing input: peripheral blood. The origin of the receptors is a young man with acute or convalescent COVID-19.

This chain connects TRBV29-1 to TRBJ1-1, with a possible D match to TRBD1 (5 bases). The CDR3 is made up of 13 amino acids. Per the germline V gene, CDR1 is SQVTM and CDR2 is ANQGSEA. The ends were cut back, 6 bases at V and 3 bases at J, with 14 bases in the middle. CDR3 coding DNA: TGCAGCGTCCCCCGGGGGGAGGACACTGAAGCTTTCTTT. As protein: CSVPRGEDTEAFF.

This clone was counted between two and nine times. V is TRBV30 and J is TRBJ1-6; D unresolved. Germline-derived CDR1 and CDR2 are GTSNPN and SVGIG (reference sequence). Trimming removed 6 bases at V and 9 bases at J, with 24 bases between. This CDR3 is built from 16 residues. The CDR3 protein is CACYRNDILQSSPLHF. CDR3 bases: TGTGCCTGTTACAGAAATGACATATTACAGAGTTCACCCCTCCACTTT.

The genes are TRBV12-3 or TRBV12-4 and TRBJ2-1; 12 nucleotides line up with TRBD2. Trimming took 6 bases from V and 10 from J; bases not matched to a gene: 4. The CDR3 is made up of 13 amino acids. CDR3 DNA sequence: TGTGCCAGCAGAAGGACTAGCGGGGCAGAGCAGTTCTTC. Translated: CASRRTSGAEQFF.

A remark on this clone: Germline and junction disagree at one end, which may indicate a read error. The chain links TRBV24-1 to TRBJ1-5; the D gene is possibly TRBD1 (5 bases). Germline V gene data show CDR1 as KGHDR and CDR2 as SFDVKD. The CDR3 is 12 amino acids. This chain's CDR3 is CATSDWGGPQHF. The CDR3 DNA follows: TGTGCCACCAGCGATTGGGGGGGGCCCCAGCATTTT.

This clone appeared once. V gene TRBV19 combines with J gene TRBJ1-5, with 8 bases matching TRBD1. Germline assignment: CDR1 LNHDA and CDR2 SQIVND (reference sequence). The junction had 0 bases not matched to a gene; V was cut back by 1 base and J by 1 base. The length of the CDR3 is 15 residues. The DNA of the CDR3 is TGTGCCAGTAGTATAGGACAGGGGAGCAATCAGCCCCAGCATTTT. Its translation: CASSIGQGSNQPQHF.

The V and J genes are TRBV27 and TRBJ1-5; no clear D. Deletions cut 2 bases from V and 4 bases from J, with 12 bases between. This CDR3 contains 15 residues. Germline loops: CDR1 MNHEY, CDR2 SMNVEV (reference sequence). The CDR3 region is CASSLTPNVNQPQHF. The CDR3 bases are TGTGCCAGCAGTTTAACTCCTAACGTTAATCAGCCCCAGCATTTT.

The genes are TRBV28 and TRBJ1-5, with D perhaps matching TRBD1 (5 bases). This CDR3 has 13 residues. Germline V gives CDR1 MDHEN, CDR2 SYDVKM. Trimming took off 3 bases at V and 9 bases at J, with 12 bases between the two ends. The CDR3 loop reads CASSLLQVGPQHF. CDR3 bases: TGTGCCAGCAGTTTGTTACAGGTCGGGCCCCAGCATTTT.

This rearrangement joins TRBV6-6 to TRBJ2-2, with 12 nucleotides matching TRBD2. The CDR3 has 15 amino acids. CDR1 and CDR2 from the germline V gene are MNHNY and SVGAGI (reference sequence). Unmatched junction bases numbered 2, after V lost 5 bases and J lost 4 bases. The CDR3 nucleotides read TGTGCCAGCAGTAAACTAGCGGGGGGCACCGGGGAGCTGTTTTTT. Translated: CASSKLAGGTGELFF.

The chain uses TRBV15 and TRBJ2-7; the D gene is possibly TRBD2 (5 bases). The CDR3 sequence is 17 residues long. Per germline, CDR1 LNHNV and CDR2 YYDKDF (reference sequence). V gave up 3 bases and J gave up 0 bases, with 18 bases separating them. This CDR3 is CATSRERIRQSSYEQYF. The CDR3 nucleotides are TGTGCCACCAGCAGGGAGCGGATCCGGCAGAGCTCCTACGAGCAGTACTTC.

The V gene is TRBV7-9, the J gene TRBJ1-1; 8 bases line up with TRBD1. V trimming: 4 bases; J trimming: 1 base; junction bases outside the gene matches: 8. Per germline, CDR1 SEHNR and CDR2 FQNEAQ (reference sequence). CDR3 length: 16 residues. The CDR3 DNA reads TGTGCCAGCAGCTCATCAGGGACAGGTTCGAACACTGAAGCTTTCTTT. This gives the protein CASSSSGTGSNTEAFF.

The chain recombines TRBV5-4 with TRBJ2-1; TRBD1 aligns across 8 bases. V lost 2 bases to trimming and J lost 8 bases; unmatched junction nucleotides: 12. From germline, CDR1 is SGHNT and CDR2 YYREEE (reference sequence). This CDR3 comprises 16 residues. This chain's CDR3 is CASSFPGDRGVHEQFF. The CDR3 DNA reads TGTGCCAGCAGCTTTCCTGGCGACAGGGGTGTGCATGAGCAGTTCTTC.

CDR3 sequence: CASSSRRVSLYNEQFF. The CDR3, as DNA: TGTGCCAGCAGCTCTCGGCGGGTATCCTTATACAATGAGCAGTTCTTC. The chain carries TRBV5-6 and TRBJ2-1; TRBD2 is a possible D gene (5 bases). V lost 3 bases to trimming and J lost 4 bases, with 17 bases between them. CDR1 and CDR2 from the germline V gene are SGHDT and YYEEEE. The CDR3 runs 16 residues.

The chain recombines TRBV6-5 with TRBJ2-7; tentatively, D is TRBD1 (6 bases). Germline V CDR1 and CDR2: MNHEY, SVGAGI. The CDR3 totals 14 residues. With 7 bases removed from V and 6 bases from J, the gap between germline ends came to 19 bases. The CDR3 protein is CASTPGRGSGEQYF. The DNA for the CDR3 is TGTGCCAGCACCCCTGGCAGGGGTTCAGGCGAGCAGTACTTC.

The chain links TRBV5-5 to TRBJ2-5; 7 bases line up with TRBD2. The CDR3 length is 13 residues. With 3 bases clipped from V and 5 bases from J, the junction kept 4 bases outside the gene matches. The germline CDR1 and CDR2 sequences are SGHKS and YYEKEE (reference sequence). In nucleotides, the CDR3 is TGTGCCAGCAGCTGGGAGGGTCTTGAGACCCAGTACTTC. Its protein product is CASSWEGLETQYF.

The DNA for the CDR3 is TGCGCCAGCAGCCTAAGCCCCACCAGGGGGGCCGGAAGCACAGATACGCAGTATTTT. Its translation is CASSLSPTRGAGSTDTQYF. The rearrangement links TRBV4-1 to TRBJ2-3, with D possibly TRBD1 on 7 matching bases. Germline V gives CDR1 MGHRA, CDR2 YSYEKL. The CDR3 has 19 amino acids. V was trimmed by 4 bases and J by 0 bases, leaving 23 bases between them.

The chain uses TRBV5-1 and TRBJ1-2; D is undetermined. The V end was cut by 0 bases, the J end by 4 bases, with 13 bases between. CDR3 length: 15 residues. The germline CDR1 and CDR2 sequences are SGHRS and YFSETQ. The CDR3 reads CASSLDPGRVYGYTF. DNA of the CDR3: TGCGCCAGCAGCTTGGATCCGGGGAGGGTCTATGGCTACACCTTC.

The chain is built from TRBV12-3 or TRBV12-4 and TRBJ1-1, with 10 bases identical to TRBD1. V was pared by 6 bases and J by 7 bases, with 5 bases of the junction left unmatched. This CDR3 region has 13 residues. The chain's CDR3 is CASRFDRGLEAFF. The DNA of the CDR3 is TGTGCCAGCAGGTTCGACAGGGGGCTTGAAGCTTTCTTT.

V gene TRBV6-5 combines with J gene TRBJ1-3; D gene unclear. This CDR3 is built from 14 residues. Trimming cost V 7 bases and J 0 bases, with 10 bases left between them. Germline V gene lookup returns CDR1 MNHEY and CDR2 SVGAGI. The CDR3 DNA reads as TGTGCCAGCACCCCCCGAGGCTCTGGAAACACCATATATTTT. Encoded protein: CASTPRGSGNTIYF.

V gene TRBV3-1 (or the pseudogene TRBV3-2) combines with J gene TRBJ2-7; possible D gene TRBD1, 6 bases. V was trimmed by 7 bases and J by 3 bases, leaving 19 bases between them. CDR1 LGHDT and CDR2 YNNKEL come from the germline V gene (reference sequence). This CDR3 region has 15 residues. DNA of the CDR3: TGTGCCAGCAAGGCCGAGAAAGGGGGTTACTACGAGCAGTACTTC. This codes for CASKAEKGGYYEQYF.

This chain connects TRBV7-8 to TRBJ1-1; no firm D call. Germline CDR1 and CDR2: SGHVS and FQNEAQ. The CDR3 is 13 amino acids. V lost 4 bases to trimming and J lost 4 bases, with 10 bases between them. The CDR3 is CASSSVLGTEAFF. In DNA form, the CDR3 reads TGTGCCAGCAGCTCCGTACTCGGCACTGAAGCTTTCTTT.

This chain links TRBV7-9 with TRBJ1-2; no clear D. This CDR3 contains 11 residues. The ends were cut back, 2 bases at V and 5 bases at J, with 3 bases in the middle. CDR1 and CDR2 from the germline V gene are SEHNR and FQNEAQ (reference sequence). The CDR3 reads CASSLTYGYTF. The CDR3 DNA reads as TGTGCCAGCAGCTTAACTTATGGCTACACCTTC.

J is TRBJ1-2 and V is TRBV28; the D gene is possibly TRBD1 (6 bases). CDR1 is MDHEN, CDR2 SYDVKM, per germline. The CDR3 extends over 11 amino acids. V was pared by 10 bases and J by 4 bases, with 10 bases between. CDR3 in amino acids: CATGTSYGYTF. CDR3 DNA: TGTGCCACCGGGACAAGCTATGGCTACACCTTC.